Sequencing of this T cell receptor beta chain was carried out in a study of beta chain features in type 1 diabetes. Study in general: Cells sorted and examined across all samples totaled around 110,000,000.

A CD45RO/CCR7/CD25/CD127/CD95/CD27 panel sorted naive, central memory, regulatory and stem cell-like memory CD4+ cells. CDR1 and CDR2 (germline): MNHEY, SMNVEV (reference sequence). V lost 5 bases and J 4 bases, leaving 29 bases between the germline ends. There are 19 residues in the CDR3. General observations from the study: A PCR bias possibly favoring shorter templates would apply equally to patients and controls. Among all four CD4+ subsets, Type 1 diabetes patients had TCRB CDR3s that were moderately but significantly shorter. Cells expressing TCR highly could be over-represented by cDNA sequencing.

Note on this clone: As yet, its antigen is unknown.

Reverse transcription of all isolated RNA meant that expressed TCRB transcripts were sequenced. Clones were sequenced by immunoSEQ multiplex PCR, and TCRdb holds only the in-frame ones, with some missing. The table includes 160,000 or so clones, around 8.4% detected once. This clonotype originated in a woman aged 18-29 years with type 1 diabetes. The chain joins TRBV27 to TRBJ1-2, with a possible D match to TRBD1 (5 bases). Input material: central memory CD4+ T cells from blood. The CDR3 DNA sequence: TGTGCCAGCAGTCCCCCAAGGATTCTCGGAAGGGTGGGGCTCTATGGCTACACCTTC. Translating gives CASSPPRILGRVGLYGYTF.